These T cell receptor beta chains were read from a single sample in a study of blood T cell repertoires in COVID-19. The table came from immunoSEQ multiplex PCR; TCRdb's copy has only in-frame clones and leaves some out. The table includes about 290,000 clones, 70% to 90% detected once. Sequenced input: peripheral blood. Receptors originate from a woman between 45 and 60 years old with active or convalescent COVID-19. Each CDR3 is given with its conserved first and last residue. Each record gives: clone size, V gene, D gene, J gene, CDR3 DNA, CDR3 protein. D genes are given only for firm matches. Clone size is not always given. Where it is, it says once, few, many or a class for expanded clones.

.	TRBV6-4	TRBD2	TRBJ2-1	TGTGCCAGCAGCCCCAACATGCTAGCGGGTTACAATGAGCAGTTCTTC	CASSPNMLAGYNEQFF
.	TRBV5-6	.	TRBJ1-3	TGTGCCAGCAGCTCGACAGGCTCTGGAAACACCATATATTTT	CASSSTGSGNTIYF
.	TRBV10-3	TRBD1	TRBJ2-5	TGTGCCATCAGCGCATTAGGGACAGGGGGCCGAGAGACCCAGTACTTC	CAISALGTGGRETQYF
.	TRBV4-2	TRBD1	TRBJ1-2	TGTGCCAGCAGCCCGGACAACACAGGGGTTCGGGGCTACACCTTC	CASSPDNTGVRGYTF
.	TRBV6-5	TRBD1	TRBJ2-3	TGTGCCAGCAGTTACGCGGGGACAGGGGCGCAAGATACGCAGTATTTT	CASSYAGTGAQDTQYF
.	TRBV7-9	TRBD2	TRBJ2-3	TGTGCCAGCAGCTCCCGACTAGCGGGGAAGGTAGATACGCAGTATTTT	CASSSRLAGKVDTQYF
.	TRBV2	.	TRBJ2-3	TGTGCCAGCAGTGGGGCTGGGAGATTTTACACAGATACGCAGTATTTT	CASSGAGRFYTDTQYF
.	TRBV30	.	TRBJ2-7	TGTGCCTGGGCTACAGACTCCTACGAGCAGTACTTC	CAWATDSYEQYF
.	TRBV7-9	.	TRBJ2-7	TGTGCCAGCAGCAAAGGGGTGCGGGATCGCGGCTACGAGCAGTACTTC	CASSKGVRDRGYEQYF
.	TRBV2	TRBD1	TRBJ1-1	TGTGCCAGCAGTCTACAGGGGTTATACACTGAAGCTTTCTTT	CASSLQGLYTEAFF
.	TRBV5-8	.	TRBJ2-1	TGTGCCAGCAGCTGGGAGGAGGGGCCGAGCTCCTACAATGAGCAGTTCTTC	CASSWEEGPSSYNEQFF
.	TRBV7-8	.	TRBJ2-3	TGTGCCAGCAGACCTCGGGACGGTCGAGTAGGGGGTACGCAGTATTTT	CASRPRDGRVGGTQYF
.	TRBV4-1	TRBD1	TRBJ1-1	TGCGCCAGCCGGGGACAGCTGAACACTGAAGCTTTCTTT	CASRGQLNTEAFF
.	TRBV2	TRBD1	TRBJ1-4	TGTGCCAGCAGAACGGAAGAGGGAGCAGGGGGCTGGGAAAAACTGTTTTTT	CASRTEEGAGGWEKLFF
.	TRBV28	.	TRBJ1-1	TGTGCCAGCAGTTTACGTCGTGAAGCTTTCTTT	CASSLRREAFF
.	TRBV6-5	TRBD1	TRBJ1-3	TGTGCCACCAGGGACAGGGATGGAAACACCATATATTTT	CATRDRDGNTIYF
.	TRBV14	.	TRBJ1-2	TGTGCCAGCAGCCGTAGACAGGCCCCTGACTATGGCTACACCTTC	CASSRRQAPDYGYTF
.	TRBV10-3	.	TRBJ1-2	TGTGCCATCATGGGGGCGATTGGCTACACCTTC	CAIMGAIGYTF
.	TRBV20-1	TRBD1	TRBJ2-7	TGCAGTGCTGGGAACCGGGACAGGGAGTACTTC	CSAGNRDREYF
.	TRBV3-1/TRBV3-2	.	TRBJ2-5	TGTGCCAGCAGCGCCGCTCAGGTCTGGGAGACCCAGTACTTC	CASSAAQVWETQYF
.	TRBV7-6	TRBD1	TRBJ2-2	TGTGCCAGCAGCCCCCGGGGGACAGGGGGTGTAAGTGCAGTCGGGGAGCTGTTTTTT	CASSPRGTGGVSAVGELFF
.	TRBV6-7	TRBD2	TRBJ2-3	TGTGCCAGCAGTTACCACGGGACTAGCGGGACTGGCACAGATACGCAGTATTTT	CASSYHGTSGTGTDTQYF
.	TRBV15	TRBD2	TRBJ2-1	TGTGCCACCAGCAGAGACTGGAGACTAGCCAATGAGCAGTTCTTC	CATSRDWRLANEQFF
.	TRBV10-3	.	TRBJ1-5	TGTGCCATCAGTGAGTCTAGGGGTAGCAATCAGCCCCAGCATTTT	CAISESRGSNQPQHF
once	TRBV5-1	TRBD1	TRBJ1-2	TGCGCCAGCAGCTTGGTACAGGGGAACAACTATGGCTACACCTTC	CASSLVQGNNYGYTF
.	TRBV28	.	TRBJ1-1	TGTGCCAGCAGTTATGAGGGGGAGAACACTGAAGCTTTCTTT	CASSYEGENTEAFF
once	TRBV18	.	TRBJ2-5	TGTGCCAGCTCGCCAGGATCGGGGGAGACCCAGTACTTC	CASSPGSGETQYF
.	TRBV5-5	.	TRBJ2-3	TGTGCCAGCAGCTTGGTCGGCACAGATACGCAGTATTTT	CASSLVGTDTQYF
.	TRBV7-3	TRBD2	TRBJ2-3	TGTGCCAGCAGCACCGGACTAGCGGGAGTTGCAGATACGCAGTATTTT	CASSTGLAGVADTQYF
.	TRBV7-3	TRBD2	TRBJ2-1	TGTGCCAGCAGTCTAGCGGGGGCATTAAATGAGCAGTTCTTC	CASSLAGALNEQFF
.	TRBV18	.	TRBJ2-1	TGTGCCAGCTCACCCCGGGTTACCACCTCCTACAATGAGCAGTTCTTC	CASSPRVTTSYNEQFF
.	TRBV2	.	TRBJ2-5	TGTGCCAGCACTCGGACAGCGGAGACCCAGTACTTC	CASTRTAETQYF
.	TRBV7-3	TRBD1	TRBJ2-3	TGTGCCAGCAGCCCAGGGACAGGCCGCGGCACAGATACGCAGTATTTT	CASSPGTGRGTDTQYF
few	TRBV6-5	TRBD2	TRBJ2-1	TGTGCCAGCCGCCGACTAGCGGGAGGGTACAATGAGCAGTTCTTC	CASRRLAGGYNEQFF
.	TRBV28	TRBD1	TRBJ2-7	TGTGCCAGCAGGACTCCGGGACAGGGGGCAGGCGAGCAGTACTTC	CASRTPGQGAGEQYF
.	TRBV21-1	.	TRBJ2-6	TGTGCCAGCAGCAACCCCGTTACCCGGGACAGGGGCTTTGGATACTCTGGGGCCAACGTCCTGACTTTC	CASSNPVTRDRGFGYSGANVLTF
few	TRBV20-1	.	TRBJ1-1	TGCAGTGCGTCAGTGAACACTGAAGCTTTCTTT	CSASVNTEAFF
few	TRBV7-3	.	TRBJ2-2	TGTGCCAGCAGCCCTACGGGCGGGAAGCGCACCGGGGAGCTGTTTTTT	CASSPTGGKRTGELFF
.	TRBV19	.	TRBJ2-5	TGTGCCAGTAGTATGCGATCTAAAGGGGGAGAGACCCAGTACTTC	CASSMRSKGGETQYF